A selection of T cell receptor beta chains follows, all from one sample in a study of T cells expressing NK-cell markers. TCRdb re-called the 5' RACE reads; every CDR3 protein appears as one record, without DNA. This table holds roughly 430,000 distinct CDR3 sequences. Material for sequencing was blood T cells: a sorted CD56 or NKG2C T cell subset, CD4+ or CD8+ T cells, or bulk PBMC T cells (not recorded which). Every receptor here comes from a woman aged 18-70 years in good health. Each CDR3 is given with its conserved first and last residue.

>TRBV30|TRBJ1-4
CAWGQGNREKLFF
>TRBV20-1|TRBJ2-5
CSAKTPQETQYF
>TRBV19|TRBJ2-3
CASSIGLAGGTDTQYF
>TRBV20-1|TRBJ2-1
CSARDLYLNHNEQFF
>TRBV11-2|TRBJ2-5
CASSFALAQETQYF
>TRBV12-3/TRBV12-4|TRBJ2-6
CASIGSSGANVLTF
>TRBV20-1|TRBJ1-4
CSARENRATNEKLFF
>TRBV28|TRBJ2-7
CASSPRGASYEQYF
>TRBV4-3|TRBJ2-2
CASSQVKFGRKGNTGELFF
>TRBV9|TRBJ2-1
CASSVEASGGFYNEQFF
>TRBV27|TRBJ2-7
CAIRRGALDEQYF
>TRBV20-1|TRBJ2-7
CSASTGLAAYEQYF
>TRBV18|TRBJ2-7
CASSPRNGLAGTYEQYF
>TRBV5-1|TRBJ2-7
CASSTDSGGLYEQYF
>TRBV20-1|TRBJ2-3
CSARNSLSTDTQYF
>TRBV27|TRBJ2-3
CASSYSRPDTQYF
>TRBV9|TRBJ2-5
CASSPRLEVETQYF
>TRBV4-1|TRBJ1-1
CASSQVSGRNTEAFF
>TRBV12-3/TRBV12-4|TRBJ1-1
CASSLSGEAFF
>TRBV20-1|TRBJ2-1
CSATLRVGRNNEQFF
>TRBV7-2|TRBJ2-3
CASSLNSVETDTQYF
>TRBV7-3|TRBJ1-1
CASSLNRYTEAFF
>TRBV5-6|TRBJ1-6
CASSLLPRDDNSPLHF
>TRBV28|TRBJ1-6
CASSLGQGHSPLHF
>TRBV19|TRBJ2-1
CASRGDGTRLF
>TRBV11-2|TRBJ2-1
CASSSGANYNEQFF
>TRBV6-4|TRBJ2-3
CASSERDPDTQYF
>TRBV7-2|TRBJ2-6
CASSPLGSGANVLTF